Listed below are T cell receptor beta chains from one sample, sequenced in a study of human T cells and chemical hapten exposure. TCRdb reprocessed the RACE reads with MiXCR, giving one entry per CDR3 protein. The sample has around 260,000 distinct CDR3 sequences, approximately 8.6% seen once; the top ten hold around 2.5%. The sample was whole blood, taken in connection with sensitization to the hapten diphenylcyclopropenone (DPC). The receptor set was obtained from a woman in her 40s with alopecia areata. Some clones in this sample may be carry-over from other donors' samples. Both conserved end residues are part of each CDR3. A D gene is named only where the DNA matches it firmly. Some rows have no size entry. The others give once, few or many, or a class for an expanded clone.

clone size: .; D gene: .; J gene: TRBJ1-5; V gene: TRBV28; CDR3 DNA: TGTGCCAGCAGTTTATCGGAGGCGGGGCTCGTAGGTCAGCCCCAGCATTTT; CDR3 protein: CASSLSEAGLVGQPQHF
clone size: few; D gene: .; J gene: TRBJ2-1; V gene: TRBV3-1; CDR3 DNA: TGTGCCAGCAGCCAAGATATAGGCGGGAATGAGCAGTTCTTC; CDR3 protein: CASSQDIGGNEQFF
clone size: few; D gene: .; J gene: TRBJ2-3; V gene: TRBV7-9; CDR3 DNA: TGTGCCAGCAGCCGTGACGGGGGTACGCAGTATTTT; CDR3 protein: CASSRDGGTQYF
clone size: .; D gene: .; J gene: TRBJ2-3; V gene: TRBV27; CDR3 DNA: TGTGCCAGCAGTTTATCGAAAGGGGCCGCCGACTTTGGCACAGATACGCAGTATTTT; CDR3 protein: CASSLSKGAADFGTDTQYF
clone size: once; D gene: .; J gene: TRBJ1-3; V gene: TRBV12-3/TRBV12-4; CDR3 DNA: TGTGCCAGCAGTTTAAACCTCTCTGGAAACACCATATATTTT; CDR3 protein: CASSLNLSGNTIYF
clone size: .; D gene: .; J gene: TRBJ2-1; V gene: TRBV4-1; CDR3 DNA: TGCGCCAGCAGCCAAGACCGGGCAGGGAGGAATGAGCAGTTCTTC; CDR3 protein: CASSQDRAGRNEQFF
clone size: few; D gene: .; J gene: TRBJ1-5; V gene: TRBV28; CDR3 DNA: TGTGCCAGCAGTTTTTTCGGTAATCAGCCCCAGCATTTT; CDR3 protein: CASSFFGNQPQHF
clone size: few; D gene: TRBD2; J gene: TRBJ2-1; V gene: TRBV20-1; CDR3 DNA: TGCAGTGCAAAACTAGCGGGAGGGTTAAATGAGCAGTTCTTC; CDR3 protein: CSAKLAGGLNEQFF
clone size: .; D gene: TRBD1; J gene: TRBJ2-3; V gene: TRBV20-1; CDR3 DNA: TGCAGTACAGGGGACACAGATACGCAGTATTTT; CDR3 protein: CSTGDTDTQYF
clone size: few; D gene: .; J gene: TRBJ1-5; V gene: TRBV12-3/TRBV12-4; CDR3 DNA: TGTGCCAGCAGCCCCGGGGGGGGCAATCAGCCCCAGCATTTT; CDR3 protein: CASSPGGGNQPQHF
clone size: .; D gene: .; J gene: TRBJ2-1; V gene: TRBV9; CDR3 DNA: TGTGCCAGCAGCCCTCAGGCGGGTTTTTGGGATGAGCAGTTCTTC; CDR3 protein: CASSPQAGFWDEQFF
clone size: few; D gene: TRBD2; J gene: TRBJ2-1; V gene: TRBV4-2; CDR3 DNA: TGTGCCAGCAGCCAACCTACTAGCGCGAGCTCCTACAATGAGCAGTTCTTC; CDR3 protein: CASSQPTSASSYNEQFF
clone size: few; D gene: .; J gene: TRBJ2-7; V gene: TRBV10-3; CDR3 DNA: TGTGCCATCAGTGCGGGCCCCACCTACGAGCAGTACTTC; CDR3 protein: CAISAGPTYEQYF
clone size: few; D gene: .; J gene: TRBJ2-5; V gene: TRBV7-9; CDR3 DNA: TGTGCCAGCCAAACTTTCCGGGCCCAGGGAGTTACCCAGTACTTC; CDR3 protein: CASQTFRAQGVTQYF
clone size: .; D gene: .; J gene: TRBJ1-5; V gene: TRBV29-1; CDR3 DNA: TGCAGCGTCGCCGGGACGGATCCTAATCAGCCCCAGCATTTT; CDR3 protein: CSVAGTDPNQPQHF
clone size: few; D gene: .; J gene: TRBJ2-7; V gene: TRBV7-8; CDR3 DNA: TGTGCCAGCAGCCCCACCGGGGACCTGCGCTACGAGCAGTACTTC; CDR3 protein: CASSPTGDLRYEQYF
clone size: many; D gene: .; J gene: TRBJ1-1; V gene: TRBV4-1; CDR3 DNA: TGCGCCAGCAGTTCCAGGGTTGACACTGAAGCTTTCTTT; CDR3 protein: CASSSRVDTEAFF
clone size: few; D gene: TRBD1; J gene: TRBJ1-1; V gene: TRBV13; CDR3 DNA: TGTGCCAGCAGCTCCTCGACAGGGTTGAACACTGAAGCTTTCTTT; CDR3 protein: CASSSSTGLNTEAFF
clone size: .; D gene: .; J gene: TRBJ1-2; V gene: TRBV6-5; CDR3 DNA: TGTGCCAGCAGATGGCGGGGCTATGGCTACACCTTC; CDR3 protein: CASRWRGYGYTF
clone size: .; D gene: TRBD2; J gene: TRBJ2-7; V gene: TRBV6-1; CDR3 DNA: TGTGCCAGCAGTCGTACCGGGACTAGCGGGTCCTACGAGCAGTACTTC; CDR3 protein: CASSRTGTSGSYEQYF